This T cell receptor beta chain was captured by sequencing in a study of cytomegalovirus exposure and HLA in healthy donors. It was with 60 Vbeta and 13 Jbeta primers that the PCR ran. TCRdb keeps only in-frame clones here, not all; method: immunoSEQ multiplex PCR. The sample shows approximately 79,000 clones, 79% of them seen only once. This TCR derives from a woman between 40 and 50 years old in good health and CMV-seropositive. Sequencing used PBMCs.

DNA for the CDR3: TGCAGCGCTGTGCGGGGATGGAACACTGAAGCTTTCTTT. Amino acid sequence: CSAVRGWNTEAFF. The V call is TRBV29-1, the J call TRBJ1-1; D gene ambiguous. The CDR3 sequence is 13 residues long. CDR1 SQVTM and CDR2 ANQGSEA come from the germline V gene. Trimming removed 7 bases at V and 1 base at J, with 13 bases between.